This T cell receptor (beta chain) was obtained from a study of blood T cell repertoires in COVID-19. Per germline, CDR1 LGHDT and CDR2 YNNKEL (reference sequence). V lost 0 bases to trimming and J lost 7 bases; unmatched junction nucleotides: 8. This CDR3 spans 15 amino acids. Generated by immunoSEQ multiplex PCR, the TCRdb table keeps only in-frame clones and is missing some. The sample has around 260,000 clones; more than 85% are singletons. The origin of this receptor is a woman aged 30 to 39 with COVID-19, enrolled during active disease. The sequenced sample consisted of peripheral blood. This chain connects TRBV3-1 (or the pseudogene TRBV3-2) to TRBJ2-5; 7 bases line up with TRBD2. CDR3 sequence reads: CASSQEKRGPRTQYF. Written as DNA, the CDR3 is TGTGCCAGCAGCCAAGAGAAGCGGGGCCCCAGGACCCAGTACTTC.